This T cell receptor (beta chain) is drawn from a study of beta chain features in type 1 diabetes. Whole-study findings and limits: Sampled from patients, naive, central memory and Treg TCRB repertoires appeared more similar than those sampled from healthy donors. Among all four CD4+ subsets, Type 1 diabetes patients had TCRB CDR3s that were moderately but significantly shorter. Sequencing of cDNA might inflate the share of cells that strongly express TCR.

CD4+ naive, central memory, regulatory and stem cell-like memory subsets were isolated by sorting on CD45RO/CCR7/CD25/CD127/CD95/CD27. Since all of the isolated RNA was reverse transcribed, expressed TCRB transcripts were what got sequenced. Produced via immunoSEQ multiplex PCR; TCRdb's table is partial and in-frame only. The sample lists about 230,000 clones, 9.6% occurring once. In its sample, this clone was seen a few times. Its target is not known. Germline V lookup: CDR1 SEHNR, CDR2 FQNEAQ (reference sequence). There are 16 residues in the CDR3. Losses at the gene ends were 1 base for V and 8 bases for J; bases not matched to a gene: 9.

The receptor was isolated from a woman in her late teens or twenties in good health. This chain uses TRBV7-9 with TRBJ1-4; 8 bases are shared with TRBD1. Sequencing input: naive CD4+ T cells from blood. CDR3 loop: CASSLGIGQGYEKLFF. DNA of the CDR3: TGTGCCAGCAGCTTAGGGATAGGACAGGGTTACGAAAAACTGTTTTTT.